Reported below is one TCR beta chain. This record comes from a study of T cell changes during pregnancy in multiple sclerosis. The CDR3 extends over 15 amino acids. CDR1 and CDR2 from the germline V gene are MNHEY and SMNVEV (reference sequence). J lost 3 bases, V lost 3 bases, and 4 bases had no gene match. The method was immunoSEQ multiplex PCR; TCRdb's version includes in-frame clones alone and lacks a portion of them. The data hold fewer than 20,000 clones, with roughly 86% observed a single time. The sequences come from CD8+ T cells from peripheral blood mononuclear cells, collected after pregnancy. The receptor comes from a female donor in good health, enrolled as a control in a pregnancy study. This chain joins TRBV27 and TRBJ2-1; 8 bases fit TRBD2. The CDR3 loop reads CASSFGGGGYNEQFF. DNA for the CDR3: TGTGCCAGCAGTTTCGGGGGGGGCGGCTACAATGAGCAGTTCTTC.